The present entry profiles one T cell receptor beta chain with its context. No antigen is known for it. Qualities for individual bases were not recorded, and no much larger clone is one base off. The data derive from a study of T cell responses to AZD1222 COVID-19 vaccine (dated by TCRdb to the early 2020s). Context from the whole study: TCR sequencing covered fewer than 250 trial participants: about 210 given two doses of AZD1222 and 26 given two doses of MenACWY control vaccine. Trial participants were enrolled by age into subgroups of 18-55, 56-69 and 70-plus years, and approximately 150, 30 and 60 TCR-sequenced participants, respectively, were included in these subgroups.

The meaning of the sample's time point label: about 28 days (+/-7) after the second vaccine dose. AZD1222 recipients whose second dose came at about 4 weeks and those whose second dose came at about 12 weeks were combined into one group, since spike-specific TCR depth and breadth did not differ between the two schedules. Samples from vaccinated people were obtained from the UK trials COV001 and COV002, which included a single-blind randomized controlled phase 2/3 trial of AZD1222 (ChAdOx1 nCoV-19) in healthy adults. For TCRbeta chain sequencing, PBMC samples were collected from trial participants at day 0 and at day 28 after the second dose. The CDR3 regions of human TCRbeta chains were analyzed by immunosequencing. Concerning the study's data processing: Repertoire TCRs were matched against a reference library of SARS-CoV-2-specific TCRs generated with the MIRA antigen-specificity platform. Breadth was defined as the fraction of unique TCRs that were SARS-CoV-2-associated. Depth was defined as the fraction of total T cells that were SARS-CoV-2-associated. Using the MIRA data, each spike-specific TCR was mapped to the spike region that the TCR reacts to and placed in a CD4 or CD8 class. Log10-transformed breadth and depth values were compared by one-way ANOVA with Sidak's multiple comparisons tests. TCRdb took this table from immuneACCESS and kept in-frame rearrangements with V and J called. Such tables lack part of the clones; where checked against another copy, unresolved V genes explain under half of the gap, and the rest is unexplained. That table furnishes V, J and clone size, whereas the DNA furnished D and trimming. This sample gives over 95,000 clones in total; roughly 90% of them show up just once. The ten largest clones add up to more than 15% of the sample.

What the work shows at the level of the full study, not this receptor alone: Most participants were white British and females outnumbered males, and the authors suggested that clonal diversity may have been underestimated. Conclusions about previously exposed vaccinees are limited, since just 5 to 7 AZD1222 recipients were seropositive for SARS-CoV-2 at baseline. Epitopes outside the regions mutated in the B.1.351 and B.1.1.7 variants were reportedly recognized by nearly half of the unique spike-specific TCRs. In the small 56-69-year group, the increase in depth fell short of significance, most likely because of low power. Spike-specific TCR breadth and depth rose significantly after two AZD1222 doses compared with day 0 and with MenACWY recipients. Because no samples from the day 14 peak response were available, repertoires could be characterized only after the peak T cell response. The vaccine-associated CD4 TCRs covered the entire spike protein, and the dominant responses fell in regions 160-218 and 743-854.

The CDR3 runs 15 amino acids, cysteine and phenylalanine included. Only the CDR3 region is kept as DNA, spanning 45 bases read in frame from base 1. V is shortened by 2 bases, J by 5 bases, and the region joining them spans 15 bases. CDR1 is given as SGHVS and CDR2 as FQNEAQ, both from the germline V gene. The chain uses TRBV7-8 and TRBJ2-5, and perhaps TRBD2 as D gene, on 6 matching bases. This receptor was obtained from an adult who received the AZD1222 COVID-19 vaccine. The input for sequencing was peripheral blood, taken 28 days after the second AZD1222 dose. The DNA is TGTGCCAGCAGCTTATGGGGGGAACGAGGGGAGACCCAGTACTTC. Its translation is CASSLWGERGETQYF.